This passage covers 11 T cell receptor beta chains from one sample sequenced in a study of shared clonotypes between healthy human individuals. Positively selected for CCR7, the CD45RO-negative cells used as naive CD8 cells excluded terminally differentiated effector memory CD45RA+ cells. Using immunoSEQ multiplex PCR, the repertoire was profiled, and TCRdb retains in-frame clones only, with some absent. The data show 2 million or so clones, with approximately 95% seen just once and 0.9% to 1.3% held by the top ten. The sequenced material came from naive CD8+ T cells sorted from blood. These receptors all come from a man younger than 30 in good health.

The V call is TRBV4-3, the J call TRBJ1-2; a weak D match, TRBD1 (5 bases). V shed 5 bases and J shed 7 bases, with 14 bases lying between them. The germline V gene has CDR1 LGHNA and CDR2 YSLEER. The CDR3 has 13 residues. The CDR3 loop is CASSKRRGAGYTF. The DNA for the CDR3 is TGCGCCAGCAGCAAACGGAGGGGCGCTGGCTACACCTTC.

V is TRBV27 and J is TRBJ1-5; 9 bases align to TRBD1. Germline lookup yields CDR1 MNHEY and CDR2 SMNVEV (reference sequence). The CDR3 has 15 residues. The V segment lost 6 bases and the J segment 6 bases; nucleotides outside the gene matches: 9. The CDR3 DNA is TGTGCCAGCAGCTTGGGACAGGGAGAGAGTCAGCCCCAGCATTTT. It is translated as CASSLGQGESQPQHF.

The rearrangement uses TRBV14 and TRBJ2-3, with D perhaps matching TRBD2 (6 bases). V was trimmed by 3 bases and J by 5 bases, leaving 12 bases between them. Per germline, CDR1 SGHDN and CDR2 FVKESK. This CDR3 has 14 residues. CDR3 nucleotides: TGTGCCAGCAGCCAGAATTGGCGGGGAGATACGCAGTATTTT. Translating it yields CASSQNWRGDTQYF. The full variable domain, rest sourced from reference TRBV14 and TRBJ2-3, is EAGVTQFPSHSVIEKGQTVTLRCDPISGHDNLYWYRRVMGKEIKFLLHFVKESKQDESGMPNNRFLAERTGGTYSTLKVQPAELEDSGVYFCASSQNWRGDTQYFGPGTRLTVL.

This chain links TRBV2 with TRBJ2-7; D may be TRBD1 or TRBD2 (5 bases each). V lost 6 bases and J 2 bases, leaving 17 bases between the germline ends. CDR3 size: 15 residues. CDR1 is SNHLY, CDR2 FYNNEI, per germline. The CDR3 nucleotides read TGTGCCAGCAGGGCCGGGGCTTCGCCAGCCTACGAGCAGTACTTC. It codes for CASRAGASPAYEQYF. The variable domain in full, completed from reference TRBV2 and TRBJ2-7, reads EPEVTQTPSHQVTQMGQEVILRCVPISNHLYFYWYRQILGQKVEFLVSFYNNEISEKSEIFDDQFSVERPDGSNFTLKIRSTKLEDSAMYFCASRAGASPAYEQYFGPGTRLTVT.

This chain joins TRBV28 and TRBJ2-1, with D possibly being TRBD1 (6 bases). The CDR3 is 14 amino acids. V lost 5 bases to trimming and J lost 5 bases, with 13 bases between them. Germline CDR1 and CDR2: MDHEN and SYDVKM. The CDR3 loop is CASSHTGSDNEQFF. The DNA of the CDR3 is TGTGCCAGCAGTCACACAGGGTCCGACAATGAGCAGTTCTTC.

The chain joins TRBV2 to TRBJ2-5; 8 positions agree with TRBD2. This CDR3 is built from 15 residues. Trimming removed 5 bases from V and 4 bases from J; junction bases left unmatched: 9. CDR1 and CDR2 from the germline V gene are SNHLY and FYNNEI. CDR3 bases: TGTGCCAGCAGTACAGATTTAGCGGGGTTAGAGACCCAGTACTTC. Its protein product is CASSTDLAGLETQYF.

The CDR3 nucleotides read TGTGCCAGCAGCCCACACTGGACAGGGGCAGAAGCTTTCTTT. Translating it yields CASSPHWTGAEAFF. V is TRBV7-2 and J is TRBJ1-1; TRBD1 matches at 9 bases. Losses at the gene ends were 5 bases for V and 8 bases for J; bases not matched to a gene: 9. The CDR3 spans 14 residues. In germline, CDR1 is SGHTA, CDR2 FQGNSA.

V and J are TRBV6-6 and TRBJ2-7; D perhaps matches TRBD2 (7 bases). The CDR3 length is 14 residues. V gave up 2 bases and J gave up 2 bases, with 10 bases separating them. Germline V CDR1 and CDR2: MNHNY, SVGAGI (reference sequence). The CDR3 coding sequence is TGTGCCAGCAGTTACCCGGGGGGCGCCTACGAGCAGTACTTC. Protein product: CASSYPGGAYEQYF.

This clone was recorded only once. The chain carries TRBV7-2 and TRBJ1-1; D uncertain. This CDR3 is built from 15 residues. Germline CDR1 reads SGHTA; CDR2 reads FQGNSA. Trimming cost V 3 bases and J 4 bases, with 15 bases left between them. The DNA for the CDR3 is TGTGCCAGCAGCTTGTGGCAGATAGATTTCACTGAAGCTTTCTTT. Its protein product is CASSLWQIDFTEAFF. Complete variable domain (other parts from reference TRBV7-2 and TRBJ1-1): GAGVSQSPSNKVTEKGKDVELRCDPISGHTALYWYRQSLGQGLEFLIYFQGNSAPDKSGLPSDRFSAERTGGSVSTLTIQRTQQEDSAVYLCASSLWQIDFTEAFFGQGTRLTVV.

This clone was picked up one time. The DNA of the CDR3 is TGCGCCAGCAGCTTGGACAGAAACGAAGAGACCCAGTACTTC. It encodes CASSLDRNEETQYF. The gene calls are TRBV5-1 and TRBJ2-5; D unresolved. The V gene's germline CDR1 is SGHRS and CDR2 YFSETQ. The V and J ends lost 0 bases and 3 bases respectively, with 9 bases between them. CDR3 size: 14 residues.

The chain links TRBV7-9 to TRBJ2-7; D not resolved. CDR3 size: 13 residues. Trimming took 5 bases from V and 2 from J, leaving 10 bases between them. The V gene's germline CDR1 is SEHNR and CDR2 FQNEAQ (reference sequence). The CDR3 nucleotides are TGTGCCAGCAGCATCCAAGACCCCTACGAGCAGTACTTC. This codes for CASSIQDPYEQYF.